This TCR beta chain was sequenced for a study of lymphopenia after photon versus proton radiotherapy (dated by TCRdb to the late 2010s). Study-level background: In patients with gastrointestinal tumors who developed high-grade lymphopenia, the study compared the immunological effects of photon radiation therapy with those of proton radiation therapy. A cohort of 20 patients with gastrointestinal tumors who received either photon or proton therapy and subsequently developed lymphopenia was included. The study was designed to characterize how the impact on the immune system differs between the two radiation modalities. What the study reported, not specific to this receptor: After the lymphocyte count nadir, photon-treated repertoires showed oligoclonal expansion, especially of CD8+ Temra cells, which drove the drop in diversity. Relative stability during treatment was observed in proton-treated patients, whereas loss of naive T cells and TCR diversity and gain of effector/memory populations were observed in photon-treated patients. The survival association was examined only in patients who died, and the authors described better survival with proton therapy as a possibility, not as a demonstrated result. Across the cohort, a larger post-nadir drop in TCR diversity was inversely correlated with overall survival time among patients who died.

Library preparation was by the immunoSEQ multiplex PCR assay. Alongside multiparametric flow cytometry, deep sequencing of rearranged TCR beta loci was used to profile the T cell repertoires. Entries here come from immuneACCESS through TCRdb and include only in-frame sequences with V and J called. Some clones fail to appear in such tables; in the studies checked, an unresolved V gene covers under half of the shortfall, and the cause of the remainder is unknown. A total of 65,000 or so clones appear in this sample, roughly nine tenths of them only once. 9.5% to 15% of the sample belongs to the ten largest clones. Remarks on this clone: Its antigen is currently not known. No much larger clone is present one base from it, and per-base qualities are unavailable.

This clonotype originated in a man older than 75 with esophageal cancer. The sample here was peripheral blood, taken from a patient treated with proton-based radiotherapy.

The DNA reads TGTGCCAGTAGTAAAAACGACAGGGTTAACGACGAGCAGTACTTC. This sequence encodes CASSKNDRVNDEQYF. The V and J genes are TRBV19 and TRBJ2-7, with 7 central nucleotides matching TRBD1. For this chain, trimming is 4 bases at the V end and 5 bases at the J end, and the number of junction bases without a gene match is 11. Measured from the cysteine to the phenylalanine, the CDR3 is 15 residues long. Only CDR3 DNA is held: 45 bases, read in frame from base 1. The germline V gene encodes CDR1 LNHDA and CDR2 SQIVND (reference sequence).